Given below is one TCR beta chain in context. At one boundary the junction diverges from the germline segment, which might be a read error. Germline assignment: CDR1 SGHNT and CDR2 YENEEA. The CDR3 runs to 15 residues. This specimen comes from a study of T cell repertoires in cytomegalovirus infection. MiXCR, applied by TCRdb to the reads, yields one record per CDR3 protein. The sample lists approximately 490,000 distinct CDR3 sequences, around 11% occurring once. This sequence originates from a human donor in good health (CMV status not recorded). Some clones in this sample may be carry-over from other donors' samples. Sequences were obtained from PBMCs. This sequence joins TRBV11-3 and TRBJ2-3; a possible D gene is TRBD1 (6 bases). CDR3 sequence: CASSPGTPSIDTQYF. The CDR3, as DNA: TGTGCCAGCAGCCCCGGGACACCTAGCATAGATACGCAGTATTTT. Drawing the rest from reference TRBV11-3 and TRBJ2-3, the complete variable domain is EAGVVQSPRYKIIEKKQPVAFWCNPISGHNTLYWYLQNLGQGPELLIRYENEEAVDDSQLPKDRFSAERLKGVDSTLKIQPAELGDSAVYLCASSPGTPSIDTQYFGPGTRLTVL.